Presented here are 13 T cell receptor beta chains from one specimen sequenced in a study of T cells in Graves' hyperthyroidism and ophthalmopathy. RNA transcripts served as the template for amplifying TCR beta CDR3 regions. The TCR CDR3 was amplified in a first-round RT-PCR using the HTBI primer set. TCRdb analysed the multiplex PCR reads with MiXCR anew, one entry per CDR3 protein. This table holds about 350,000 distinct CDR3 sequences, about a sixth found once. Sequencing was carried out using blood. The receptors were gathered from a woman between 40 and 55 years old with Graves' ophthalmopathy.

This clonotype was seen many times. CDR3 protein: CAWSGDRGHREAFF. CDR3 in DNA: TGTGCCTGGAGTGGGGACAGGGGGCACCGAGAAGCTTTCTTT. The rearrangement joins TRBV30 to TRBJ1-1, with 12 nucleotides matching TRBD1. J was trimmed by 8 bases and V by 1 base; bases with no gene match: 5. Germline values: CDR1 GTSNPN, CDR2 SVGIG (reference sequence). The CDR3 has 14 amino acids.

This clonotype was counted at least ten times. V usage is TRBV14 and J usage is TRBJ2-7; D not certain. The V gene's germline CDR1 is SGHDN and CDR2 FVKESK. V lost 4 bases and J 2 bases, leaving 12 bases between the germline ends. The CDR3 runs 14 residues. The CDR3 region is CASSPYEVPYEQYF. CDR3 nucleotides: TGTGCCAGCAGCCCGTACGAGGTGCCCTACGAGCAGTACTTC.

This clonotype was detected ten times or more. DNA for the CDR3: TGCAGTGCCCCGGGACTAGCGGGAGTAGGCGAGCAGTACTTC. Its protein product is CSAPGLAGVGEQYF. V gene TRBV20-1 combines with J gene TRBJ2-7, with 14 nucleotides matching TRBD2. CDR3 length: 14 amino acids. The germline V gene has CDR1 DFQATT and CDR2 SNEGSKA (reference sequence). V shed 6 bases, J shed 6 bases, and the junction held 7 bases outside the gene matches.

For the CDR3, the DNA is TGCGCCAGCAGGGACAGGGGAGACAACGGCTACACCTTC. This translates into CASRDRGDNGYTF. The chain uses TRBV5-1 and TRBJ1-2, with 9 bases aligning to TRBD1. The CDR3 extends over 13 amino acids. J gave up 8 bases and V 5 bases, and 7 bases lay outside the gene matches. The germline V gene encodes CDR1 SGHRS and CDR2 YFSETQ.

Many counts were recorded for this clonotype. The rearrangement joins TRBV12-3 or TRBV12-4 to TRBJ1-1, with 9 bases matching TRBD1. This CDR3 is 17 amino acids long. V lost 5 bases, J lost 3 bases, and 13 bases stayed unmatched. The CDR3 coding sequence is TGTGCCAGCAGTCGATCAGGACAGGGGCTTTATTACACTGAAGCTTTCTTT. It specifies CASSRSGQGLYYTEAFF.

This clonotype was seen at least ten times. This chain joins TRBV12-3 or TRBV12-4 and TRBJ2-5; D call uncertain. Trimming removed 5 bases at V and 5 bases at J, with 15 bases between. CDR3 length equals 14 residues. The CDR3 loop reads CASSPGRYRETQYF. In nucleotides, the CDR3 is TGTGCCAGCAGTCCCGGACGGTACCGGGAGACCCAGTACTTC.

This chain connects TRBV6-1 to TRBJ1-2; D remains unclear. The CDR3 runs 14 residues. Trimming removed 6 bases at V and 2 bases at J, with 13 bases between. Germline CDR1 and CDR2: MNHNS and SASEGT. The CDR3 loop is CASRPYDSNYGYTF. CDR3 sequence (DNA): TGTGCCAGCAGACCATACGACTCGAACTATGGCTACACCTTC.

The table lists this clonotype with many counts. This sequence joins TRBV29-1 and TRBJ2-7; tentatively, D is TRBD1 (6 bases). The ends were cut back, 1 base at V and 6 bases at J, with 22 bases in the middle. This CDR3 spans 16 amino acids. CDR1 and CDR2 (germline): SQVTM, ANQGSEA. As DNA, the CDR3 is TGCAGCGTTGAAGGTGGCAGGGGTGAAGCCGAGGGCGAGCAGTACTTC. Protein: CSVEGGRGEAEGEQYF.

In this sample, this clonotype turned up many times. The rearrangement uses TRBV24-1 and TRBJ2-7, with D unclear. Germline V gene lookup returns CDR1 KGHDR and CDR2 SFDVKD. The V and J ends lost 6 bases and 0 bases respectively, with 23 bases between them. CDR3 size: 18 residues. CDR3 sequence (DNA): TGTGCCACCAGTTCCCGGCCAGGCACTCGTCGGTCCTCCTACGAGCAGTACTTC. As protein: CATSSRPGTRRSSYEQYF.

Many counts were recorded for this clonotype. V and J are TRBV7-9 and TRBJ1-1; no firm D call. In germline, CDR1 is SEHNR, CDR2 FQNEAQ (reference sequence). The V end lost 3 bases, the J end lost 11 bases, and 13 bases lay between the germline ends. The CDR3 runs 12 residues. This CDR3 reads CASSFYGGAAFF. CDR3 in DNA: TGTGCCAGCAGCTTCTATGGCGGAGCGGCTTTCTTT.

The V gene is TRBV20-1, the J gene TRBJ2-2; TRBD2 matches at 10 bases. V trimming: 5 bases; J trimming: 5 bases; junction bases outside the gene matches: 8. The CDR3 contains 15 residues. Germline V gives CDR1 DFQATT, CDR2 SNEGSKA (reference sequence). CDR3 nucleotide sequence: TGCAGTGCTGCACTAGCGGGGATGGGGACCGGGGAGCTGTTTTTT. The encoded protein is CSAALAGMGTGELFF.

This clonotype has ten or more counts. The chain has TRBV12-3 or TRBV12-4 and TRBJ1-1; 7 bases are shared with TRBD1. V was clipped by 6 bases and J by 4 bases; unmatched bases: 8. This CDR3 is 14 amino acids long. CDR3 residues: CASSNTGVGTEAFF. CDR3 coding DNA: TGTGCCAGCAGCAACACAGGGGTAGGCACTGAAGCTTTCTTT.

In its sample, this clonotype was seen many times. The chain couples TRBV6-1 to TRBJ1-2; 9 bases align to TRBD1. The CDR3 is 16 residues long. Germline lookup yields CDR1 MNHNS and CDR2 SASEGT. J lost 2 bases, V lost 5 bases, and 9 bases had no gene match. Here the CDR3 reads CASSQYIQGANYGYTF. The CDR3 DNA is TGTGCCAGCAGTCAATACATACAGGGGGCCAACTATGGCTACACCTTC.